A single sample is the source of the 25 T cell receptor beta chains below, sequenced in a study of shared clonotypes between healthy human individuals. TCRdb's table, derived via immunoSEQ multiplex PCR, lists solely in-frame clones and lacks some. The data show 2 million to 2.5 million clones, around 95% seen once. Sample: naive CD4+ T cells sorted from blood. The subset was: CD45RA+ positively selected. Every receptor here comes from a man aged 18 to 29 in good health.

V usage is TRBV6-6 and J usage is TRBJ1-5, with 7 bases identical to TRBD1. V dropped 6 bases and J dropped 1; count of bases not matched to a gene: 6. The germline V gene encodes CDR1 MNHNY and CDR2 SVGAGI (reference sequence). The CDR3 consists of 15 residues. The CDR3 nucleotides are TGTGCCAGCAGCCGAGGACAGGCGAGCAATCAGCCCCAGCATTTT. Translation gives CASSRGQASNQPQHF.

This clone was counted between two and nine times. CDR3 in DNA: TGTGCCAGCACCCGGGACAGGGAACAGCCCCAGCATTTT. Residues: CASTRDREQPQHF. The chain has TRBV7-2 and TRBJ1-5, with 9 bases aligning to TRBD1. The germline CDR1 and CDR2 sequences are SGHTA and FQGNSA. The CDR3 consists of 13 residues. V was clipped by 7 bases and J by 7 bases; unmatched bases: 5.

As DNA, the CDR3 is TGCAGCGTACGAGGAGGGCAACTATACAATGAGCAGTTCTTC. Residues: CSVRGGQLYNEQFF. The chain uses TRBV29-1 and TRBJ2-1; tentatively, D is TRBD2 (6 bases). CDR3 length: 14 amino acids. CDR1 is SQVTM and CDR2 is ANQGSEA in the germline V gene. Deletions cut 6 bases from V and 4 bases from J, with 16 bases between.

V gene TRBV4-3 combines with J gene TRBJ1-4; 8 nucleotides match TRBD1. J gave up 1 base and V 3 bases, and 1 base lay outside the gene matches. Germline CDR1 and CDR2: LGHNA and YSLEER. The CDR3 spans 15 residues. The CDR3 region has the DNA TGCGCCAGCAGCCATACAGGGGGAACTAATGAAAAACTGTTTTTT. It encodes CASSHTGGTNEKLFF.

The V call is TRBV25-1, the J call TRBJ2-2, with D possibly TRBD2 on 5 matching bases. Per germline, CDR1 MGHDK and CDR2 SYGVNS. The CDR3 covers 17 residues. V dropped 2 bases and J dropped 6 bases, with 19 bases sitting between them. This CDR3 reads CASSELPRVGNSGELFF. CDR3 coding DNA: TGTGCCAGCAGTGAACTGCCGAGGGTCGGTAATTCCGGGGAGCTGTTTTTT.

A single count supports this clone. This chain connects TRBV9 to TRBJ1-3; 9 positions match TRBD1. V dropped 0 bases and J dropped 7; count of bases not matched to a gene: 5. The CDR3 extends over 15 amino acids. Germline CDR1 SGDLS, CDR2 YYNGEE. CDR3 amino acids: CASSVGDRVINTIYF. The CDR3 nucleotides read TGTGCCAGCAGCGTAGGGGACAGGGTCATCAACACCATATATTTT. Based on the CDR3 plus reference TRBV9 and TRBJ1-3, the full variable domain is DSGVTQTPKHLITATGQRVTLRCSPRSGDLSVYWYQQSLDQGLQFLIQYYNGEERAKGNILERFSAQQFPDLHSELNLSSLELGDSALYFCASSVGDRVINTIYFGEGSWLTVV.

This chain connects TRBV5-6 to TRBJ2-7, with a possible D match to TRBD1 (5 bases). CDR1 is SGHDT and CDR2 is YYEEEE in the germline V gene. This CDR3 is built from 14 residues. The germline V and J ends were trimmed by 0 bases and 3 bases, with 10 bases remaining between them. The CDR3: CASSLGGRVYEQYF. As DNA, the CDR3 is TGTGCCAGCAGCTTGGGAGGCAGGGTCTACGAGCAGTACTTC.

The CDR3 sequence: CASSFGQAETQYF. The CDR3 coding sequence is TGTGCCAGCAGTTTCGGACAGGCGGAGACCCAGTACTTC. The chain has TRBV6-1 and TRBJ2-5; TRBD1 agrees at 7 bases. CDR3 length: 13 residues. Germline V CDR1 and CDR2: MNHNS, SASEGT. The junction had 5 bases not matched to a gene; V was cut back by 5 bases and J by 5 bases.

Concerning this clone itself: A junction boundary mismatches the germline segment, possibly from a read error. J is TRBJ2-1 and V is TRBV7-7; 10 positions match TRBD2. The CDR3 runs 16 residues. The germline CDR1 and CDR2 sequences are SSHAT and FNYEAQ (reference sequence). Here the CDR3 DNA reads TGTGCTAGCAGCTTGGGCCTAGCGGGAGTTGGGAATGAGCAGTTCTTC. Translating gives CASSLGLAGVGNEQFF.

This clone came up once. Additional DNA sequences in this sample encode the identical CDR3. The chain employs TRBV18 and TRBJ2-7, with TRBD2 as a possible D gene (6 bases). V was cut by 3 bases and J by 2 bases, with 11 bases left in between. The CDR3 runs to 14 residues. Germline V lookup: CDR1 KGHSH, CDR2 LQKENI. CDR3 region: CASSPATGAYEQYF. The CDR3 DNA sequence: TGTGCCAGCTCACCGGCGACGGGGGCCTACGAGCAGTACTTC.

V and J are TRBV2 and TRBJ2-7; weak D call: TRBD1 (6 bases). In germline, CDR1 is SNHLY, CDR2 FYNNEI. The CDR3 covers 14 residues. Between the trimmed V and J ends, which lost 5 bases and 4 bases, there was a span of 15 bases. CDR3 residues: CASSYTGKFYEQYF. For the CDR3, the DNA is TGTGCCAGCAGTTACACAGGGAAATTTTACGAGCAGTACTTC.

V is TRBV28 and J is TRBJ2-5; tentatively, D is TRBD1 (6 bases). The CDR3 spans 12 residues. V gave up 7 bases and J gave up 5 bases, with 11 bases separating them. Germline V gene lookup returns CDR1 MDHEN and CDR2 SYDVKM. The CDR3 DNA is TGTGCCAGCACCGGACAGCTGGAGACCCAGTACTTC. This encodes CASTGQLETQYF.

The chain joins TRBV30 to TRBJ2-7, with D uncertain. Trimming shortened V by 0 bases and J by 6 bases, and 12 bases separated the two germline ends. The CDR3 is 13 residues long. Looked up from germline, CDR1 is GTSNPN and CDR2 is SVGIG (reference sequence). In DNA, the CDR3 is TGTGCCTGGAGTGTACATGGCCTTCTCGAGCAGTACTTC. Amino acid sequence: CAWSVHGLLEQYF.

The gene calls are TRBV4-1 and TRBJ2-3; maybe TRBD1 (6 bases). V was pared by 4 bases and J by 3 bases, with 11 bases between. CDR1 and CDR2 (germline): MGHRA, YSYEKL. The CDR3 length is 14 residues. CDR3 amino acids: CASSLNTGTDTQYF. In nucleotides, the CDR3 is TGCGCCAGCAGCCTAAATACAGGGACAGATACGCAGTATTTT.

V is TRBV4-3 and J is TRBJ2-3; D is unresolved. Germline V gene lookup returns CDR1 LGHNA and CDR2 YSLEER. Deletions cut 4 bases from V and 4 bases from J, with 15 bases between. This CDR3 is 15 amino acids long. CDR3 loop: CASSRTNSRADTQYF. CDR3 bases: TGCGCCAGCAGCCGTACGAATTCTCGGGCAGATACGCAGTATTTT.

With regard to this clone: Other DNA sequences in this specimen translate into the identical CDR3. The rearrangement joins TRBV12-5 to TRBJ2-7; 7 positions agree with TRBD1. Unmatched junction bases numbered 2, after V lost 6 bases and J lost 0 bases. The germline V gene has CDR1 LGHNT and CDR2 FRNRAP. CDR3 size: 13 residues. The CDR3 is CASGRDSSYEQYF. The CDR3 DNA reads TGTGCTAGTGGACGGGACAGCTCCTACGAGCAGTACTTC.

The CDR3 DNA reads TGTGCCAGCAGCTACGCCCCGATACCCTACGATACGCAGTATTTT. This codes for CASSYAPIPYDTQYF. The chain employs TRBV7-2 and TRBJ2-3, with unresolved D. The V and J ends lost 4 bases and 6 bases respectively, with 17 bases between them. Germline CDR1 and CDR2: SGHTA and FQGNSA. The CDR3 consists of 15 residues.

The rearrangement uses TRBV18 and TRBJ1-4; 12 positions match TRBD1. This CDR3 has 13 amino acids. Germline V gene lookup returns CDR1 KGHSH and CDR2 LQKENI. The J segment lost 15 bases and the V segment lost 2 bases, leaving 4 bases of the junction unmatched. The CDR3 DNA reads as TGTGCCAGCTCACCAGGGACAGGGGGCGTTATGTTTTTT. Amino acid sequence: CASSPGTGGVMFF.

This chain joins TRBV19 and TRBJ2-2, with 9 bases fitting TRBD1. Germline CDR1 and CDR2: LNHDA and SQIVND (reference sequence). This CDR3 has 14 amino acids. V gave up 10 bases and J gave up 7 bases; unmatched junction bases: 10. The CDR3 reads CATTGQGLNGELFF. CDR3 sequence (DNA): TGTGCCACCACTGGACAGGGGTTAAACGGGGAGCTGTTTTTT.

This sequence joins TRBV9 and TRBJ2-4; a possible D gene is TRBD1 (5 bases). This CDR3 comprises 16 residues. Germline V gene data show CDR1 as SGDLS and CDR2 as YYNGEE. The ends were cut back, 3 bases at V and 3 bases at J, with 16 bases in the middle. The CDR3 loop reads CASSAEGVGVKNIQYF. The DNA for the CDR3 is TGTGCCAGCAGCGCCGAAGGGGTCGGTGTCAAAAACATTCAGTACTTC.

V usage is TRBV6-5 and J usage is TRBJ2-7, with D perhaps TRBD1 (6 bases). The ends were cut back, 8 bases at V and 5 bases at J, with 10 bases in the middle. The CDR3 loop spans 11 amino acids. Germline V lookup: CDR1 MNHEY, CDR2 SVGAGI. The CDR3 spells CASCRGNEQYF. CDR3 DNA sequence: TGTGCCAGCTGCAGGGGCAACGAGCAGTACTTC.

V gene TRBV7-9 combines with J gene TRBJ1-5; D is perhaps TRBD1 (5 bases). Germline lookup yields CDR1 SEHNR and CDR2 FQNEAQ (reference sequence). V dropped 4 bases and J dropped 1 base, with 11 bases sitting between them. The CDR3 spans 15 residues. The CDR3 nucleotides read TGTGCCAGCAGCTCCAGGGACGACAGCAATCAGCCCCAGCATTTT. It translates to CASSSRDDSNQPQHF.

The CDR3 nucleotides are TGTGCCAGCAGTTACATAGGGAACTATGGCTACACCTTC. This gives the protein CASSYIGNYGYTF. V and J are TRBV6-5 and TRBJ1-2; the D is unclear. The CDR3 totals 13 residues. The ends were cut back, 2 bases at V and 2 bases at J, with 6 bases in the middle. Germline loops: CDR1 MNHEY, CDR2 SVGAGI.

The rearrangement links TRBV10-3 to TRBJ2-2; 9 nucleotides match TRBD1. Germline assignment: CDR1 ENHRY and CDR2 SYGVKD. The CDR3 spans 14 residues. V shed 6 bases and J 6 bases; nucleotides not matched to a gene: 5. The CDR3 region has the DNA TGTGCCATCAGCGGACAGGGGCCGGCCGGGGAGCTGTTTTTT. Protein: CAISGQGPAGELFF.

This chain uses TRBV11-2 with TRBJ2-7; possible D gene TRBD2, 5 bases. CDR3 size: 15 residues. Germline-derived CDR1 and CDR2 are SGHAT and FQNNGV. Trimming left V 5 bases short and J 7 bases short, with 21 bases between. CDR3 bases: TGTGCCAGCAGCGCCCGAGAGCGGTACCCCCTGGAGCAGTACTTC. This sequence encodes CASSARERYPLEQYF.